Each of the 15 T cell receptor beta chains below was sequenced from the same sample in a study of shared clonotypes between healthy human individuals. Sequencing was performed with immunoSEQ multiplex PCR; in TCRdb, only in-frame clones are kept and a portion is missing. The top ten clones hold about 0.13% of a sample with over 2 million clones, around 95% of them seen once. Sequencing was carried out using naive CD4+ T cells sorted from blood. Specified subset: CD45RA+ positively selected. Receptor source: a man in his late teens or twenties in good health.

Of note for this clone: A single base separates this from a much larger clone, so it may be a read error. Different DNA sequences within this sample yield the same CDR3. The rearrangement joins TRBV30 to TRBJ2-5; D uncertain. Trimming took 0 bases from V and 5 from J, leaving 7 bases between them. The V gene's germline CDR1 is GTSNPN and CDR2 SVGIG (reference sequence). CDR3 length equals 12 residues. The CDR3 spells CAWSVLRETQYF. For the CDR3, the DNA is TGTGCCTGGAGTGTATTGCGGGAGACCCAGTACTTC.

J is TRBJ2-7 and V is TRBV28; D unresolved. Trimming left V 0 bases short and J 1 base short, with 7 bases between. Germline-derived CDR1 and CDR2 are MDHEN and SYDVKM. The CDR3 runs 14 residues. The CDR3 DNA follows: TGTGCCAGCAGTTTATGGCAGGTGTCCTACGAGCAGTACTTC. Translated: CASSLWQVSYEQYF.

This sequence joins TRBV2 and TRBJ1-3, with a weak D call TRBD1 (5 bases). Trimming took off 3 bases at V and 2 bases at J, with 8 bases between the two ends. This CDR3 contains 14 residues. The V gene's germline CDR1 is SNHLY and CDR2 FYNNEI. The CDR3 loop is CASSDRGAGNTIYF. DNA for the CDR3: TGTGCCAGCAGTGATCGGGGGGCTGGAAACACCATATATTTT.

This rearrangement joins TRBV11-2 to TRBJ2-5; D is ambiguous. The CDR3 runs 15 residues. The V end lost 5 bases, the J end lost 4 bases, and 17 bases lay between the germline ends. Germline CDR1 reads SGHAT; CDR2 reads FQNNGV. The CDR3 nucleotides read TGTGCCAGCAGCCGACCGGGCCGCAGCCGAGAGACCCAGTACTTC. Its translation is CASSRPGRSRETQYF. The variable domain in full, with the rest retrieved from reference TRBV11-2 and TRBJ2-5, is EAGVAQSPRYKIIEKRQSVAFWCNPISGHATLYWYQQILGQGPKLLIQFQNNGVVDDSQLPKDRFSAERLKGVDSTLKIQPAKLEDSAVYLCASSRPGRSRETQYFGPGTRLLVL.

This clone was seen just once. The identical CDR3 is also encoded by other nucleotide sequences in the sample. The chain joins TRBV5-1 to TRBJ1-2; 8 bases agree with TRBD1. Germline trimming cut 4 bases from V and 6 bases from J; bases unmatched to any gene: 5. This CDR3 has 13 residues. Germline CDR1 is SGHRS and CDR2 is YFSETQ. The CDR3 loop reads CASSRGQGDGYTF. The CDR3 DNA is TGCGCCAGCAGCCGAGGACAGGGCGATGGCTACACCTTC.

The chain combines TRBV18 with TRBJ1-2, with 9 bases lining up with TRBD1. CDR3 length: 13 amino acids. After removal of 5 bases from V and 4 bases from J, the junction contained 2 bases not matched to a gene. Germline CDR1 reads KGHSH; CDR2 reads LQKENI. The CDR3 protein is CASSGQGFYGYTF. The DNA for the CDR3 is TGTGCCAGCTCAGGACAGGGGTTCTATGGCTACACCTTC. Full variable domain (outside the CDR3, taken from reference TRBV18 and TRBJ1-2): NAGVMQNPRHLVRRRGQEARLRCSPMKGHSHVYWYRQLPEEGLKFMVYLQKENIIDESGMPKERFSAEFPKEGPSILRIQQVVRGDSAAYFCASSGQGFYGYTFGSGTRLTVV.

V usage is TRBV10-1 and J usage is TRBJ1-3; D unclear. The V end lost 0 bases, the J end lost 0 bases, and 15 bases lay between the germline ends. CDR3 length equals 18 residues. CDR1 is WNHNN and CDR2 is SYGVQD in the germline V gene (reference sequence). For the CDR3, the DNA is TGCGCCAGCAGTGAGTCGTATCGCTTACAATGCTCTGGAAACACCATATATTTT. It codes for CASSESYRLQCSGNTIYF.

The chain is built from TRBV30 and TRBJ2-1; D is unclear. The germline V and J ends were trimmed by 4 bases and 9 bases, with 13 bases remaining between them. Germline CDR1 reads GTSNPN; CDR2 reads SVGIG (reference sequence). CDR3 length: 12 residues. The CDR3 sequence is CAWTILRGEQFF. The CDR3, as DNA: TGTGCCTGGACTATCCTTAGAGGTGAGCAGTTCTTC. Complete variable domain (other parts from reference TRBV30 and TRBJ2-1): SQTIHQWPATLVQPVGSPLSLECTVEGTSNPNLYWYRQAAGRGLQLLFYSVGIGQISSEVPQNLSASRPQDRQFILSSKKLLLSDSGFYLCAWTILRGEQFFGPGTRLTVL.

On this clone itself: Other DNA sequences in the sample encode the same CDR3. This sequence joins TRBV5-6 and TRBJ1-1; 7 bases match TRBD1. Trimming took 0 bases from V and 1 from J; bases not matched to a gene: 0. Germline values: CDR1 SGHDT, CDR2 YYEEEE. This CDR3 spans 14 amino acids. The CDR3 DNA reads TGTGCCAGCAGCTTGGACAGGGGGAACACTGAAGCTTTCTTT. As protein: CASSLDRGNTEAFF.

This CDR3 reads CASGLSLTVQNTEAFF. The CDR3 DNA reads TGTGCTAGTGGTTTGTCATTGACAGTTCAGAACACTGAAGCTTTCTTT. The rearrangement joins TRBV12-5 to TRBJ1-1; D possibly corresponds to TRBD1 (5 bases). From germline, CDR1 is LGHNT and CDR2 FRNRAP. Trimming took off 2 bases at V and 1 base at J, with 14 bases between the two ends. The CDR3 consists of 16 residues.

This clone was recorded once. The rearrangement joins TRBV11-3 to TRBJ1-6; D gene ambiguous. The CDR3 spans 14 residues. The germline V gene has CDR1 SGHNT and CDR2 YENEEA. The V end was cut by 2 bases, the J end by 7 bases, with 9 bases between. The CDR3 is CASSLFSGNSPLHF. CDR3 nucleotides: TGTGCCAGCAGCTTATTTTCGGGGAATTCACCCCTCCACTTT. The complete variable domain, with remaining parts taken from reference TRBV11-3 and TRBJ1-6, reads EAGVVQSPRYKIIEKKQPVAFWCNPISGHNTLYWYLQNLGQGPELLIRYENEEAVDDSQLPKDRFSAERLKGVDSTLKIQPAELGDSAVYLCASSLFSGNSPLHFGNGTRLTVT.

V gene TRBV11-2 combines with J gene TRBJ2-3, with 13 bases lining up with TRBD2. Germline V gives CDR1 SGHAT, CDR2 FQNNGV. V shed 4 bases, J shed 0 bases, and the junction held 7 bases outside the gene matches. CDR3 length equals 18 residues. Here the CDR3 reads CASSSTSGRVGSTDTQYF. The DNA of the CDR3 is TGTGCCAGCAGCTCAACTAGCGGGAGGGTTGGGAGCACAGATACGCAGTATTTT.

With regard to this clone: The sample contains more than one DNA sequence encoding this CDR3. The genes are TRBV7-2 and TRBJ2-7, with 9 nucleotides matching TRBD1. The length of the CDR3 is 15 residues. CDR1 and CDR2 from the germline V gene are SGHTA and FQGNSA. The J segment lost 2 bases and the V segment lost 5 bases, leaving 7 bases of the junction unmatched. CDR3 sequence reads: CASSLGQGLTYEQYF. The DNA for the CDR3 is TGTGCCAGCAGCCTCGGACAGGGGTTAACCTACGAGCAGTACTTC.

The chain links TRBV15 to TRBJ2-1; D possibly corresponds to TRBD1 (6 bases). There are 15 residues in the CDR3. In germline, CDR1 is LNHNV, CDR2 YYDKDF (reference sequence). V was trimmed by 1 base and J by 10 bases, leaving 17 bases between them. In DNA form, the CDR3 reads TGTGCCACCAGCAGAGCACAGGGCCCCGCTGGAGAGCAGTTCTTC. Translating gives CATSRAQGPAGEQFF.

The table lists this clone with a count of one. This rearrangement joins TRBV30 to TRBJ2-5, with TRBD2 matching 10 bases. The CDR3 length is 18 residues. Germline V CDR1 and CDR2: GTSNPN, SVGIG (reference sequence). Trimming took 2 bases from V and 0 from J; bases not matched to a gene: 12. In DNA form, the CDR3 reads TGTGCCTGGAGTAACCTAGCGGGAGTGAGGGAGTACCAAGAGACCCAGTACTTC. This translates into CAWSNLAGVREYQETQYF.